This T cell receptor beta chain was profiled in a study of shared clonotypes between healthy human individuals. An even split of each subset's genomic DNA across several immunoSEQ plates was performed. TCRdb keeps only in-frame clones here, not all; method: immunoSEQ multiplex PCR. The data show around 2.3 million clones, 90% to 96% seen once. CDR3 length: 15 amino acids. V lost 4 bases to trimming and J lost 10 bases, with 21 bases between them. Germline CDR1 reads SGHDT; CDR2 reads YYEEEE. Each donor was a Caucasian adult residing in Nashville, Tennessee. Material for sequencing was naive CD4+ T cells sorted from blood. The subset: CD45RA+ positively selected. V usage is TRBV5-6 and J usage is TRBJ2-1, with D perhaps matching TRBD2 (6 bases). This receptor was obtained from a man aged 18 to 30 in good health. CDR3 sequence reads: CASSTPTRTLKEQFF. Here the CDR3 DNA reads TGTGCCAGCAGCACCCCGACTAGAACGTTAAAGGAGCAGTTCTTC.